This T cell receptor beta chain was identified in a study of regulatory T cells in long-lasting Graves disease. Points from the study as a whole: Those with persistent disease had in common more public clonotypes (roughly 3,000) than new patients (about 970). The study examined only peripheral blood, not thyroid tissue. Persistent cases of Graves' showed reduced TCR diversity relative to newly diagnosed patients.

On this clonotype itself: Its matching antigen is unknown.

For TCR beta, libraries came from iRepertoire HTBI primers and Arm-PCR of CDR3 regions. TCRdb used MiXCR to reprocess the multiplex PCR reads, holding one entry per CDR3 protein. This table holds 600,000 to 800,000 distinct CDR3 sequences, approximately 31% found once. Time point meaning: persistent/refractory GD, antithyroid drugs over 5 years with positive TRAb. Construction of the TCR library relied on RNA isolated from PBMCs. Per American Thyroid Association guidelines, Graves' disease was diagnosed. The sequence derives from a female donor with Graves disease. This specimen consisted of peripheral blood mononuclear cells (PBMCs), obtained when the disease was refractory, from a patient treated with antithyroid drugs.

The CDR3, as DNA: TGCGCCAGCGCCCGAGATTTGACCGGGGAGCTGTTTTTT. Amino acid sequence: CASARDLTGELFF. The rearrangement uses TRBV10-1 and TRBJ2-2; D unresolved. The germline CDR1 and CDR2 sequences are WNHNN and SYGVQD (reference sequence). The ends were cut back, 8 bases at V and 5 bases at J, with 12 bases in the middle. The CDR3 runs 13 residues.